Following are 10 T cell receptor beta chains from one sample sequenced in a study of blood T cell repertoires in COVID-19. Clones were read by immunoSEQ multiplex PCR, and TCRdb kept only the in-frame ones, dropping some. Among fewer than 250,000 clones listed, approximately 81% were seen once. The sample taken for sequencing was peripheral blood. The receptor source for this set is a woman of 80 years or more with acute or convalescent COVID-19.

CDR3 in amino acids: CASSPRQGTYNEQFF. Written as DNA, the CDR3 is TGTGCCAGCAGTCCGAGACAGGGGACCTACAATGAGCAGTTCTTC. This chain connects TRBV6-5 to TRBJ2-1, with 8 bases identical to TRBD1. Germline V CDR1 and CDR2: MNHEY, SVGAGI. The CDR3 sequence is 15 residues long. Unmatched junction bases numbered 5, after V lost 5 bases and J lost 2 bases.

The genes are TRBV9 and TRBJ1-1, with 12 positions matching TRBD1. Trimming cost V 0 bases and J 7 bases; bases outside gene matches: 4. In germline, CDR1 is SGDLS, CDR2 YYNGEE. This CDR3 has 15 residues. Here the CDR3 reads CASSVVGTGGYEAFF. The CDR3 bases are TGTGCCAGCAGCGTAGTTGGGACAGGGGGCTATGAAGCTTTCTTT.

The chain employs TRBV11-2 and TRBJ2-7, with no clear D. Trimming left V 4 bases short and J 7 bases short, with 11 bases between. CDR1 and CDR2 from the germline V gene are SGHAT and FQNNGV. There are 12 residues in the CDR3. The CDR3, as DNA: TGTGCCAGCAGCTCCACCCCCCTAGAGCAGTACTTC. Residues: CASSSTPLEQYF. Using reference TRBV11-2 and TRBJ2-7 for the parts outside the CDR3, the full variable domain is EAGVAQSPRYKIIEKRQSVAFWCNPISGHATLYWYQQILGQGPKLLIQFQNNGVVDDSQLPKDRFSAERLKGVDSTLKIQPAKLEDSAVYLCASSSTPLEQYFGPGTRLTVT.

Of note for this clone: At the DNA level, this CDR3 is encoded by other sequences in the same sample as well. The chain combines TRBV18 with TRBJ2-7; TRBD2 is a possible D gene (5 bases). Between the trimmed V and J ends, which lost 0 bases and 0 bases, there was a span of 6 bases. The germline V gene encodes CDR1 KGHSH and CDR2 LQKENI. CDR3 length: 14 amino acids. The DNA for the CDR3 is TGTGCCAGCTCACCACCGAGCGGCTCCTACGAGCAGTACTTC. It is translated as CASSPPSGSYEQYF. Supplemented by reference TRBV18 and TRBJ2-7, the full variable domain reads NAGVMQNPRHLVRRRGQEARLRCSPMKGHSHVYWYRQLPEEGLKFMVYLQKENIIDESGMPKERFSAEFPKEGPSILRIQQVVRGDSAAYFCASSPPSGSYEQYFGPGTRLTVT.

This sequence joins TRBV28 and TRBJ1-2; 9 bases are shared with TRBD1. CDR1 and CDR2 (germline): MDHEN, SYDVKM. This CDR3 has 14 residues. Trimming at V came to 5 bases and at J to 3 bases, leaving 4 bases not matched to a gene. The DNA for the CDR3 is TGTGCCAGCAGTCGACAGGGGGGGTACTATGGCTACACCTTC. This gives the protein CASSRQGGYYGYTF.

The chain's CDR3 is CASSFRFKDRVESPLHF. CDR3 DNA: TGTGCCAGCAGCTTCCGTTTTAAGGACAGGGTCGAATCACCCCTCCACTTT. The chain uses TRBV11-3 and TRBJ1-6; the match to TRBD1 covers 8 bases. CDR1 is SGHNT and CDR2 is YENEEA in the germline V gene. V lost 3 bases, J lost 10 bases, and 14 bases stayed unmatched. The CDR3 is made up of 17 amino acids.

The chain uses TRBV3-1 (or the pseudogene TRBV3-2) and TRBJ1-4, with D unclear. Germline assignment: CDR1 LGHDT and CDR2 YNNKEL (reference sequence). The CDR3 runs to 15 residues. The V and J ends lost 3 bases and 2 bases respectively, with 10 bases between them. CDR3 region: CASSHKRSTNEKLFF. The CDR3 DNA reads as TGTGCCAGCAGCCATAAGCGTAGTACTAATGAAAAACTGTTTTTT.

CDR3 nucleotides: TGTGCCAGCAGTTCCATCACAGGGGGTAGCGATGAGCAGTTCTTC. Its protein product is CASSSITGGSDEQFF. V is TRBV27 and J is TRBJ2-1, with 8 bases matching TRBD1. Losses at the gene ends were 4 bases for V and 8 bases for J; bases not matched to a gene: 10. The CDR3 has 15 amino acids. Germline-derived CDR1 and CDR2 are MNHEY and SMNVEV (reference sequence).

This clone was counted a single time. V usage is TRBV18 and J usage is TRBJ2-1; D uncertain. The CDR3 is 14 residues long. Germline CDR1 is KGHSH and CDR2 is LQKENI. The germline V and J ends were trimmed by 4 bases and 7 bases, with 14 bases remaining between them. The CDR3 DNA follows: TGTGCCAGCTCACTAGGCCGGGTTTGGAATGAGCAGTTCTTC. It is translated as CASSLGRVWNEQFF.

The chain recombines TRBV19 with TRBJ2-3, with D perhaps matching TRBD2 (6 bases). This CDR3 has 14 residues. Trimming stripped 6 bases from V and 1 base from J, with 11 bases between. The germline V gene has CDR1 LNHDA and CDR2 SQIVND (reference sequence). In nucleotides, the CDR3 is TGTGCCAGTAGCGGCAGGGAGGGCACAGATACGCAGTATTTT. Protein: CASSGREGTDTQYF.